This T cell receptor (beta chain) originates from a study of T-cell reconstitution after alpha-beta-depleted transplantation in children. Unique molecular identifiers tagged the TCRbeta library. MiXCR was run by TCRdb on the PCR reads, yielding one entry per CDR3 protein. The sample includes roughly 300,000 distinct CDR3 sequences, around a tenth of them seen just once. General study points: Fresh T-cell production supplied most of the T-cell counts and diversity seen one year after transplant. Reported findings indicate that, about two months after transplant, alpha-beta T cells came from several hundred expanded clones, which were derived from non-depleted graft cells. It was surviving recipient T cells and thymic progenitors that gave some patients high TCRbeta diversity at day 60.

This CDR3 is 13 amino acids long. Germline CDR1 reads SGHTA; CDR2 reads FQGTGA. V dropped 4 bases and J dropped 6 bases, with 9 bases sitting between them. This clonotype was detected ten times or more. What it binds is unknown. The starting material was peripheral blood, obtained 180 days after TCRalphabeta/CD19-depleted stem cell transplant. The sequence was collected from a male patient between 2 and 10 years old who had a stem cell transplant for chronic granulomatous disease, so the T cells may come from the graft donor. V usage is TRBV7-3 and J usage is TRBJ2-2; no firm D call. The CDR3 DNA reads TGTGCCAGCAGCTCAACCGATTCCGGGGAGCTGTTTTTT. Amino acids: CASSSTDSGELFF.